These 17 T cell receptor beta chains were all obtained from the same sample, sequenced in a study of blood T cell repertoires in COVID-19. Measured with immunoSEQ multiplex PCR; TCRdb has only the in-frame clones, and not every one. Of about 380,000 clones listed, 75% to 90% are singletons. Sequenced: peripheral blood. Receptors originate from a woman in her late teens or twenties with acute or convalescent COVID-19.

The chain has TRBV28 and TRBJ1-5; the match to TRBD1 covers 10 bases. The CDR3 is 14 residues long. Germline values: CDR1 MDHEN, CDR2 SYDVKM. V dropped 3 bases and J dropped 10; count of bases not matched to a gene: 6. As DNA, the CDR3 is TGTGCCAGCAGTTTGGGGACAGGGGAAGGTCCCCAGCATTTT. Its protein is CASSLGTGEGPQHF.

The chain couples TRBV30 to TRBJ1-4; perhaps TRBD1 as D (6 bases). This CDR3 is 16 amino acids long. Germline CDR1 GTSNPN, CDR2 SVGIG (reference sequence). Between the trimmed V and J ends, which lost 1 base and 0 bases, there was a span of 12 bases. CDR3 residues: CAWSDDRMATNEKLFF. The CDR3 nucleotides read TGTGCCTGGAGTGACGACAGGATGGCAACTAATGAAAAACTGTTTTTT.

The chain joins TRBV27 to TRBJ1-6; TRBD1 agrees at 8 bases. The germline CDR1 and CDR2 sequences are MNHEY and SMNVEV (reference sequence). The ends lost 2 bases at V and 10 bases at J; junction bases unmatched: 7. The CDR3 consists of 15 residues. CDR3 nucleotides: TGTGCCAGCAGTTTAGCCGGGACAGGCGGCTCACCCCTCCACTTT. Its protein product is CASSLAGTGGSPLHF.

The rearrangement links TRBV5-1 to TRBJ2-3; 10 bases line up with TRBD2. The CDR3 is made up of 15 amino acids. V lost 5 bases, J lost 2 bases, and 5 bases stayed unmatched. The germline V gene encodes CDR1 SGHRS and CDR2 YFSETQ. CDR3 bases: TGCGCCAGCAGTATACTAGCGGGAAACACAGATACGCAGTATTTT. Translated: CASSILAGNTDTQYF.

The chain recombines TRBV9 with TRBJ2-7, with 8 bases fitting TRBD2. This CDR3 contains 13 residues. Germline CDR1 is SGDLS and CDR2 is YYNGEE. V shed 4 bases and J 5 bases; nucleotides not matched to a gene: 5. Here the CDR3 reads CASSLGTRNEQYF. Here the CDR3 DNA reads TGTGCCAGCAGCCTCGGGACTAGAAACGAGCAGTACTTC.

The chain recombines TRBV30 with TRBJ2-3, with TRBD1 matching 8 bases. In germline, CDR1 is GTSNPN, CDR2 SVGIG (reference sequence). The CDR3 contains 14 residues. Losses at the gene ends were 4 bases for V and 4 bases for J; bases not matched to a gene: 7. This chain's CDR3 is CAWKTGDIADTQYF. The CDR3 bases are TGTGCCTGGAAGACAGGGGACATCGCAGATACGCAGTATTTT.

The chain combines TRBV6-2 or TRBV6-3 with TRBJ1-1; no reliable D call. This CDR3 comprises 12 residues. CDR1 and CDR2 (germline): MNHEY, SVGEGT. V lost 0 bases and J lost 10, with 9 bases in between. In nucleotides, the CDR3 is TGTGCCAGCAGTTACTCGACTCCCAGAGCTTTCTTT. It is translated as CASSYSTPRAFF.

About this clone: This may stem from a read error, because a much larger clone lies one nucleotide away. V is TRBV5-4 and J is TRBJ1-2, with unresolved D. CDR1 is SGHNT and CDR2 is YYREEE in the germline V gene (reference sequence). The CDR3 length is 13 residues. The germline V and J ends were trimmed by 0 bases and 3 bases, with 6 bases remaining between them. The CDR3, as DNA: TGTGCCAGCAGCTTGGACAGTTACTATGGCTACACCTTC. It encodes CASSLDSYYGYTF.

CDR3 DNA sequence: TGCAGCGTTGAAGATCGACTAGTCTTGCCTAGCACAGATACGCAGTATTTT. Its protein product is CSVEDRLVLPSTDTQYF. This chain connects TRBV29-1 to TRBJ2-3; TRBD2 is a possible D gene (6 bases). Germline assignment: CDR1 SQVTM and CDR2 ANQGSEA. Trimming pared 0 bases from V and 0 bases from J, leaving 16 bases between. The CDR3 covers 17 residues.

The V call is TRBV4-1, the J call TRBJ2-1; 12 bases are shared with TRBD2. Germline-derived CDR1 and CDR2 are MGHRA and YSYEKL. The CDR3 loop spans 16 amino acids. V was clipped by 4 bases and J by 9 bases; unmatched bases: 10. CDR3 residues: CASSRGLAGSLGEQFF. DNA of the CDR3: TGCGCCAGCAGCCGAGGACTAGCGGGGAGCTTGGGTGAGCAGTTCTTC.

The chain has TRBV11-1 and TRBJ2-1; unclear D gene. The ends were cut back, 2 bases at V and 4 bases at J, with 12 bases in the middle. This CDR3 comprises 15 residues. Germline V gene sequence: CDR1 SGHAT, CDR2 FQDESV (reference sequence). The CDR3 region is CASSLWAGSYNEQFF. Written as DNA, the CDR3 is TGTGCCAGCAGCTTATGGGCAGGCAGTTACAATGAGCAGTTCTTC.

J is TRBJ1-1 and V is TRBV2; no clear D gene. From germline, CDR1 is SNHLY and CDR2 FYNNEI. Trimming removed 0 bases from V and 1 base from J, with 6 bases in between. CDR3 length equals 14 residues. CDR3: CASSEARRNTEAFF. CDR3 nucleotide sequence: TGTGCCAGCAGTGAAGCGCGAAGGAACACTGAAGCTTTCTTT.

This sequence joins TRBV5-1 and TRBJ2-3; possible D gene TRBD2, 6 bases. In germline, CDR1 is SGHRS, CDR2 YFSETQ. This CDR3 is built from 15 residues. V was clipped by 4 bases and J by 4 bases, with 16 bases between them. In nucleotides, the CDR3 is TGCGCCAGCAGCAGGGACTCCCAAGTGGCAGATACGCAGTATTTT. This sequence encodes CASSRDSQVADTQYF.

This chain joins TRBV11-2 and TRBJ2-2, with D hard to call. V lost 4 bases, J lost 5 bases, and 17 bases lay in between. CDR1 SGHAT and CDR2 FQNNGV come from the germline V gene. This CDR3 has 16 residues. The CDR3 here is CASSSISPGATGELFF. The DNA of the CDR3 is TGTGCCAGCAGCTCTATATCCCCAGGTGCGACCGGGGAGCTGTTTTTT.

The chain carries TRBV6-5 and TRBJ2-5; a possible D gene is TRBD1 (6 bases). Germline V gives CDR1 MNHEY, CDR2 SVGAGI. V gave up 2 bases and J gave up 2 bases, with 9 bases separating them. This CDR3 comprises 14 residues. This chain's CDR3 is CASSYRTGQETQYF. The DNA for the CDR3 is TGTGCCAGCAGTTACCGTACAGGGCAAGAGACCCAGTACTTC.

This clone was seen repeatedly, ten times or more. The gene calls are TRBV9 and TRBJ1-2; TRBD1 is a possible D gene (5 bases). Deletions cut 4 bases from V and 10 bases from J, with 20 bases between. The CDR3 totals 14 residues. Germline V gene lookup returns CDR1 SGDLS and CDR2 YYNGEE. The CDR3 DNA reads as TGTGCCAGCAGCCCCTTCGGGGGGTCTATGCTCTACACCTTC. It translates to CASSPFGGSMLYTF.

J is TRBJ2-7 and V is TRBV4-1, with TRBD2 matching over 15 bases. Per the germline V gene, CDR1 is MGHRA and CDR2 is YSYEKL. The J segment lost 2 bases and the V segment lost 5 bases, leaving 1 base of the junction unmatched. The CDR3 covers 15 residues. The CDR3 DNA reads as TGCGCCAGCAGCGGACTAGCGGGGGGGGCCTACGAGCAGTACTTC. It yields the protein CASSGLAGGAYEQYF.